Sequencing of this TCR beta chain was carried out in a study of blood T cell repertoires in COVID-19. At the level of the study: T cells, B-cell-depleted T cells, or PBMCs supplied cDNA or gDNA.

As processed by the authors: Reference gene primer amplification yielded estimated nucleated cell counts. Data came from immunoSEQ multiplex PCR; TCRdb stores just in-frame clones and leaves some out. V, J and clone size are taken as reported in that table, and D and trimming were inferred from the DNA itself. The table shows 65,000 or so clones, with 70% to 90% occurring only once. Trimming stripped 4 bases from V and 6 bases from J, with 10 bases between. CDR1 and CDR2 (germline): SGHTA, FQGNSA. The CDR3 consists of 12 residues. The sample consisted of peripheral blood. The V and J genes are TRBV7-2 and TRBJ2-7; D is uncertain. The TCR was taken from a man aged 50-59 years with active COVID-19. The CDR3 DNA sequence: TGTGCCAGCAGCTCGCCATCGGGCGAGCAGTACTTC. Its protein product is CASSSPSGEQYF.